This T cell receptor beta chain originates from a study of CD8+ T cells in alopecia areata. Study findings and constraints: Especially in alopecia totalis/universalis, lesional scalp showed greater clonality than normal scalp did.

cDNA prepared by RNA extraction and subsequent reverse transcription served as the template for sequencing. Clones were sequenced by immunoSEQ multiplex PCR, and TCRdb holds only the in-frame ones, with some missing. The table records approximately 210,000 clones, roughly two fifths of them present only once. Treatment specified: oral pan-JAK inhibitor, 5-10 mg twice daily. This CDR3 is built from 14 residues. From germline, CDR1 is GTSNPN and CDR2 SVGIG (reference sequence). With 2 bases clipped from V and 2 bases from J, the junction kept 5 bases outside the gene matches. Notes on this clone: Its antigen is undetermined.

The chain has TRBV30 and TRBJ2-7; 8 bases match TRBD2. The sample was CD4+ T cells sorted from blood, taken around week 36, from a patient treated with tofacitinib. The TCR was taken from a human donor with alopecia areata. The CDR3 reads CAWSRRGGTYEQYF. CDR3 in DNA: TGTGCCTGGAGTCGACGCGGGGGGACCTACGAGCAGTACTTC.